This TCR beta chain was obtained from a study of blood T cell repertoires in COVID-19. Study in general: Sites in the United States, Italy and Spain provided acute and convalescent COVID-19 samples. PBMCs, B-cell-depleted T cells, or T cells provided the cDNA or gDNA that made up the material.

Everyone who took part was roughly 18 to 95 years old, and they came from 24 US areas. Cohorts were assigned according to the clinical history that participants reported. Some clones are missing from TCRdb's copy, which holds only in-frame ones; the method was immunoSEQ multiplex PCR. The sample lists fewer than 250,000 clones, approximately 85% seen once, with about 9.3% in the top ten. The CDR3 has 19 amino acids. Germline CDR1 reads SGHVS; CDR2 reads FQNEAQ. The J segment lost 0 bases and the V segment lost 4 bases, leaving 14 bases of the junction unmatched. The chain joins TRBV7-8 to TRBJ1-5; 8 positions match TRBD1. Sequencing was performed on PBMCs or T cells enriched from blood (not recorded which). This clonotype was obtained from a woman aged 45-65 years with acute COVID-19. In DNA form, the CDR3 reads TGTGCCAGCAGCTCGATAAAAGCGACAGGGGTTAGTAGCAATCAGCCCCAGCATTTT. This sequence encodes CASSSIKATGVSSNQPQHF.